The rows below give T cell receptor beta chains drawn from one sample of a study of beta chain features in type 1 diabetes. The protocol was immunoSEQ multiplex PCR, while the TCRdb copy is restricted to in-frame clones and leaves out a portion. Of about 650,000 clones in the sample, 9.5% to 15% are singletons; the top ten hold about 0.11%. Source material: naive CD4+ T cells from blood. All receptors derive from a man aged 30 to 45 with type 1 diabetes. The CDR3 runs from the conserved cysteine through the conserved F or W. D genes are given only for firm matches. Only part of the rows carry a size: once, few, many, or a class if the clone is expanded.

CDR3: CASSVGGTLTDTQYF
DNA: TGTGCCAGCAGCGTAGGGGGAACCCTCACAGATACGCAGTATTTT
D: .
size: .
V: TRBV9
J: TRBJ2-3

CDR3: CASSPRTHEKLFF
DNA: TGTGCCAGCTCACCTCGGACGCATGAAAAACTGTTTTTT
D: .
size: .
V: TRBV18
J: TRBJ1-4

CDR3: CAWRGQTNEKLFF
DNA: TGTGCCTGGAGGGGGCAGACAAATGAAAAACTGTTTTTT
D: .
size: .
V: TRBV30
J: TRBJ1-4

CDR3: CASSSQPDHTDTQYF
DNA: TGTGCCAGCAGCTCCCAGCCGGATCACACAGATACGCAGTATTTT
D: .
size: few
V: TRBV11-2
J: TRBJ2-3

CDR3: CASSRERFATQYF
DNA: TGTGCCAGCAGCCGGGAGAGGTTCGCGACCCAGTACTTC
D: .
size: .
V: TRBV7-7
J: TRBJ2-5

CDR3: CAWKSYGYTF
DNA: TGTGCCTGGAAAAGCTATGGCTACACCTTC
D: .
size: few
V: TRBV30
J: TRBJ1-2

CDR3: CASFEGGLYTF
DNA: TGTGCCAGCTTCGAGGGAGGCCTCTACACCTTC
D: .
size: .
V: TRBV18
J: TRBJ1-2

CDR3: CASSVNRGSNQPQHF
DNA: TGTGCCAGCAGTGTAAACAGGGGATCAAATCAGCCCCAGCATTTT
D: TRBD1
size: .
V: TRBV2
J: TRBJ1-5

CDR3: CASSQGELAGFETQYF
DNA: TGTGCCAGCAGCCAAGGGGAGCTAGCGGGGTTTGAGACCCAGTACTTC
D: TRBD2
size: few
V: TRBV4-2
J: TRBJ2-5

CDR3: CASSQEAGVGQPQHF
DNA: TGCGCCAGCAGCCAAGAGGCAGGGGTGGGACAGCCCCAGCATTTT
D: .
size: few
V: TRBV4-3
J: TRBJ1-5

CDR3: CSVVRWGTLNTEAFF
DNA: TGCAGCGTTGTGAGGTGGGGGACACTGAACACTGAAGCTTTCTTT
D: .
size: .
V: TRBV29-1
J: TRBJ1-1

CDR3: CASSPRTGGRETQYF
DNA: TGTGCCAGCAGCCCCAGGACAGGGGGCAGAGAGACCCAGTACTTC
D: TRBD1
size: .
V: TRBV5-6
J: TRBJ2-5

CDR3: CASSFAAGGPYEQYF
DNA: TGTGCCAGCAGCTTTGCAGCGGGGGGCCCCTACGAGCAGTACTTC
D: TRBD2
size: few
V: TRBV5-6
J: TRBJ2-7

CDR3: CASSGGLSTKNIQYF
DNA: TGTGCCAGCAGCGGTGGGCTTTCAACCAAAAACATTCAGTACTTC
D: .
size: few
V: TRBV5-6
J: TRBJ2-4

CDR3: CASSSRTDTQYF
DNA: TGTGCCAGCAGTTCGCGCACAGATACGCAGTATTTT
D: .
size: few
V: TRBV27
J: TRBJ2-3

CDR3: CASSRQDRPSGGLFF
DNA: TGTGCCAGCAGCCGTCAGGACAGGCCTTCGGGGGGGCTGTTTTTT
D: .
size: .
V: TRBV2
J: TRBJ2-2

CDR3: CASSLNINEQFF
DNA: TGTGCCAGCAGTTTAAATATCAATGAGCAGTTCTTC
D: .
size: few
V: TRBV28
J: TRBJ2-1

CDR3: CASSVTLSGGYGYTF
DNA: TGTGCCAGCAGCGTGACTCTCTCAGGGGGGTATGGCTACACCTTC
D: TRBD1
size: .
V: TRBV9
J: TRBJ1-2

CDR3: CSVDRTGGSSTDTQYF
DNA: TGCAGCGTTGATCGGACAGGAGGTTCTAGCACAGATACGCAGTATTTT
D: TRBD1
size: few
V: TRBV29-1
J: TRBJ2-3

CDR3: CASSLASGVVLYEQYF
DNA: TGTGCCAGCAGCTTAGCTAGCGGGGTAGTCCTCTACGAGCAGTACTTC
D: TRBD2
size: .
V: TRBV7-9
J: TRBJ2-7

CDR3: CASSFRRDRGQETQYF
DNA: TGTGCCAGCAGTTTCAGGAGGGACAGGGGGCAAGAGACCCAGTACTTC
D: TRBD1
size: few
V: TRBV27
J: TRBJ2-5

CDR3: CASTVQAGANVLTF
DNA: TGTGCCAGCACCGTCCAGGCTGGGGCCAACGTCCTGACTTTC
D: .
size: few
V: TRBV2
J: TRBJ2-6

CDR3: CASSLNRVRSPLHF
DNA: TGTGCCAGCAGCTTAAACAGGGTTCGTTCACCCCTCCACTTT
D: .
size: .
V: TRBV7-8
J: TRBJ1-6

CDR3: CASGLVLSGGETQYF
DNA: TGTGCTAGTGGTTTGGTACTCTCGGGGGGAGAGACCCAGTACTTC
D: TRBD2
size: few
V: TRBV12-5
J: TRBJ2-5

CDR3: CASSSPRSPNTEAFF
DNA: TGTGCCAGCAGTTCTCCCAGGAGCCCGAACACTGAAGCTTTCTTT
D: .
size: .
V: TRBV27
J: TRBJ1-1

CDR3: CASSLARAPSNTQYF
DNA: TGTGCCAGCAGCTTAGCCAGGGCCCCGTCAAATACGCAGTATTTT
D: .
size: few
V: TRBV7-6
J: TRBJ2-3

CDR3: CASSLAPSRQGNEQFF
DNA: TGTGCCAGCAGCTTAGCCCCCTCCAGACAGGGGAATGAGCAGTTCTTC
D: TRBD1
size: few
V: TRBV11-2
J: TRBJ2-1

CDR3: CASSLRQGRLITYEQYF
DNA: TGTGCCAGCAGCTTACGACAGGGCCGCCTTATCACCTACGAGCAGTACTTC
D: TRBD1
size: .
V: TRBV7-9
J: TRBJ2-7

CDR3: CASSPRTHGETQYF
DNA: TGTGCCAGCAGCCCCCGGACACACGGAGAGACCCAGTACTTC
D: .
size: .
V: TRBV9
J: TRBJ2-5

CDR3: CSARTGPRGYNEQFF
DNA: TGCAGCGCCCGGACAGGCCCGCGCGGCTACAATGAGCAGTTCTTC
D: TRBD1
size: .
V: TRBV29-1
J: TRBJ2-1

CDR3: CASTKGGTTETQYF
DNA: TGTGCCAGCACCAAGGGTGGGACCACCGAGACCCAGTACTTC
D: .
size: .
V: TRBV6-5
J: TRBJ2-5

CDR3: CASSIVGQGAPNTGELFF
DNA: TGTGCCAGTAGTATAGTGGGGCAGGGGGCGCCGAACACCGGGGAGCTGTTTTTT
D: TRBD1
size: few
V: TRBV19
J: TRBJ2-2

CDR3: CASGAGGNQPQHF
DNA: TGTGCCAGTGGGGCTGGTGGCAATCAGCCCCAGCATTTT
D: .
size: few
V: TRBV7-9
J: TRBJ1-5

CDR3: CASSQGTTNEKLFF
DNA: TGTGCCAGCAGCCAGGGAACAACTAATGAAAAACTGTTTTTT
D: .
size: few
V: TRBV6-6
J: TRBJ1-4

CDR3: CASSLRTGDGNTIYF
DNA: TGTGCCAGCAGCTTAAGGACAGGGGATGGAAACACCATATATTTT
D: TRBD1
size: .
V: TRBV9
J: TRBJ1-3

CDR3: CASSQDTGTRNQPQHF
DNA: TGCGCCAGCAGCCAAGACACAGGGACCCGCAATCAGCCCCAGCATTTT
D: .
size: .
V: TRBV4-3
J: TRBJ1-5

CDR3: CASGPRAGATGELFF
DNA: TGCGCCAGCGGCCCCCGGGCCGGCGCCACCGGGGAGCTGTTTTTT
D: .
size: few
V: TRBV5-1
J: TRBJ2-2

CDR3: CASSPPTGSDNEQFF
DNA: TGTGCCAGCTCACCACCAACCGGGAGCGACAATGAGCAGTTCTTC
D: .
size: .
V: TRBV18
J: TRBJ2-1

CDR3: CASSYLQASHYEQYF
DNA: TGTGCCAGCAGCTATCTCCAGGCTTCTCACTACGAGCAGTACTTC
D: .
size: few
V: TRBV11-2
J: TRBJ2-7

CDR3: CASSSYRVSGYNEQFF
DNA: TGCGCCAGCAGCTCATACAGGGTTTCGGGATACAATGAGCAGTTCTTC
D: .
size: .
V: TRBV5-1
J: TRBJ2-1

CDR3: CAWGTPAWREGWNEQFF
DNA: TGTGCCTGGGGAACACCCGCTTGGCGGGAGGGCTGGAATGAGCAGTTCTTC
D: TRBD2
size: .
V: TRBV30
J: TRBJ2-1

CDR3: CASSFGTRTHVKNIQYF
DNA: TGCGCCAGCAGCTTTGGGACAAGGACGCACGTGAAAAACATTCAGTACTTC
D: .
size: .
V: TRBV5-1
J: TRBJ2-4

CDR3: CASDSGGNEKLFF
DNA: TGTGCCAGCGATTCTGGGGGTAATGAAAAACTGTTTTTT
D: .
size: few
V: TRBV28
J: TRBJ1-4

CDR3: CASSSDNRGNYGYTF
DNA: TGTGCCAGCAGCTCCGATAACAGGGGGAACTATGGCTACACCTTC
D: TRBD1
size: .
V: TRBV9
J: TRBJ1-2

CDR3: CASSVRQGFSGNTIYF
DNA: TGTGCCAGCAGCGTCAGACAGGGCTTCTCTGGAAACACCATATATTTT
D: TRBD1
size: .
V: TRBV9
J: TRBJ1-3

CDR3: CASSLLAGPYNEQFF
DNA: TGTGCCAGCAGCCTACTAGCGGGGCCGTATAATGAGCAGTTCTTC
D: TRBD2
size: .
V: TRBV14
J: TRBJ2-1

CDR3: CASSLDRGQSPLHF
DNA: TGTGCCAGCAGCTTAGACAGGGGTCAATCACCCCTCCACTTT
D: TRBD1
size: .
V: TRBV7-9
J: TRBJ1-6

CDR3: CASSPLPAGALQETQYF
DNA: TGTGCCAGCAGCCCGCTCCCAGCGGGGGCTTTACAAGAGACCCAGTACTTC
D: TRBD2
size: .
V: TRBV7-2
J: TRBJ2-5

CDR3: CASSPGQGMNIQYF
DNA: TGTGCCAGCAGCCCTGGACAGGGAATGAACATTCAGTACTTC
D: TRBD1
size: few
V: TRBV28
J: TRBJ2-4

CDR3: CASTFSSGSYNEQFF
DNA: TGTGCCAGCACCTTTTCTTCCGGCTCCTACAATGAGCAGTTCTTC
D: .
size: .
V: TRBV5-4
J: TRBJ2-1

CDR3: CATKGDSNQPQHF
DNA: TGTGCCACCAAAGGGGACAGCAATCAGCCCCAGCATTTT
D: .
size: few
V: TRBV2
J: TRBJ1-5

CDR3: CASSRDRGTDTQYF
DNA: TGTGCCAGCAGCCGGGACAGGGGGACAGATACGCAGTATTTT
D: TRBD1
size: .
V: TRBV7-2
J: TRBJ2-3

CDR3: CASSSRLASSSTDTQYF
DNA: TGTGCCAGCAGCTCCCGACTAGCCTCCTCTAGCACAGATACGCAGTATTTT
D: TRBD2
size: .
V: TRBV7-2
J: TRBJ2-3